Included here is one TCR beta chain sequence, with context. Participants' reported clinical history set cohort assignment. TCRdb keeps only in-frame clones here, not all; method: immunoSEQ multiplex PCR. In the table there are about 170,000 clones, more than 75% of which are singletons. The source of the sample is a study of blood T cell repertoires in COVID-19. The sequenced sample was PBMCs or T cells enriched from blood (not recorded which). The clonotype comes from a woman aged 50 to 60 who had recovered from COVID-19.

CDR3: CASTRQGAGNSPLHF. The DNA of the CDR3 is TGTGCCAGCACTCGACAGGGGGCGGGTAATTCACCCCTCCACTTT. The rearrangement joins TRBV6-5 to TRBJ1-6; 10 nucleotides line up with TRBD1. In germline, CDR1 is MNHEY, CDR2 SVGAGI. J gave up 6 bases and V 7 bases, and 6 bases lay outside the gene matches. This CDR3 contains 15 residues.